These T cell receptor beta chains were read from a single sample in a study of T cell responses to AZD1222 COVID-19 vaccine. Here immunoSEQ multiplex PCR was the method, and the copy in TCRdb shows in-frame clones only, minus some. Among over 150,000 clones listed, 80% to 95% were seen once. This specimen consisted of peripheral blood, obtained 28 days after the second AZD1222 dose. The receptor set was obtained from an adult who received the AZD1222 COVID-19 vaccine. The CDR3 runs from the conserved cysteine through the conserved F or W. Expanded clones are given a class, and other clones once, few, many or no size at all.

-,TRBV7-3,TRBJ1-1,CASSPGPDNQAFF
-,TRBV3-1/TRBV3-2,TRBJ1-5,CASSQGPNSNQPQHF
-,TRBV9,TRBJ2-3,CASSVAQAADTQYF
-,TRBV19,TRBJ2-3,CASSIRPLLASTDTQYF
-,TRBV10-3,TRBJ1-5,CAISESSVYQPQHF
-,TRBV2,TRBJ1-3,CASRRDGNSGNTIYF
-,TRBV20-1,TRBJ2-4,CSASSRVQTKNIQYF
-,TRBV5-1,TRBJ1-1,CASSSQGATGTEAFF
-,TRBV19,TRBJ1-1,CASSIGGYTEAFF
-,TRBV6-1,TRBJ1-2,CASSGIKGGGGGAVYGYTF
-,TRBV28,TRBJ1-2,CASSLLAPGYTF
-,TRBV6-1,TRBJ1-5,CASSEFFASYNQPQHF
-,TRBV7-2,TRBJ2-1,CASSSFSGGYSYNEQFF
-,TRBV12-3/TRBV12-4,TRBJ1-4,CASSPVREKLFF
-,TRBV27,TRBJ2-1,CASSLAGGLAILYNEQFF
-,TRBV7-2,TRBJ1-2,CASSLTRLNYGYTF
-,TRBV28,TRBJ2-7,CASSLVRAGEQYF
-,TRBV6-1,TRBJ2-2,CASSPTGELFF
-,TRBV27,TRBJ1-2,CASSETGVGGYTF
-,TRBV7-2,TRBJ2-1,CASSGEYNEQFF
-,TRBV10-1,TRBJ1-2,CASRKGSTANYGYTF
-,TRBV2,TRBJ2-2,CARDRGNTGELFF
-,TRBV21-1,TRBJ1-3,CASSNRGGPGNTIYF
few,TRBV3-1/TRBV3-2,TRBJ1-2,CASTLVGSLGYTF
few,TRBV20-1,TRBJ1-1,CSARPGPLAFF
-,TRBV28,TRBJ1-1,CASSSPGHQPTEAFF
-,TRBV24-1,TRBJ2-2,CATSGLQGALDTGELFF
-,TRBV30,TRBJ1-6,CAWSVPRTLYNPLHF
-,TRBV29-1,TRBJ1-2,CSVRLGGGSGYGYTF
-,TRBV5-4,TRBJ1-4,CASSLRNEKLFF
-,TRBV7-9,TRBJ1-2,CASSRTADYGYTF
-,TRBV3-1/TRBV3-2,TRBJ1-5,CASSQDGGAYEPQHF
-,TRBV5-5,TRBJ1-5,CASSRPGGNQPQHF
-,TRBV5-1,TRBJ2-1,CASSLVAGPGYNEQFF
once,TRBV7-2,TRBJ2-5,CASSPDRGLETQYF
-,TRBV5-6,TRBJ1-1,CAGHRGLNTEAFF
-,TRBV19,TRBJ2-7,CASSMGGGYEQYF
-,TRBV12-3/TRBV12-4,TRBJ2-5,CASSLSGQATQYF
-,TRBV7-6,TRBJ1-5,CASSPTRWEPQHF
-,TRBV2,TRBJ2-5,CASDGGAWETQYF
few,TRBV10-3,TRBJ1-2,CAISEPTRTSLDYGYTF
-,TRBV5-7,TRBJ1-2,CASSLVAGQGYTF